This T cell receptor (beta chain) was captured in a study of control samples from healthy donors and cancer patients. Germline V CDR1 and CDR2: SGHDT, YYEEEE. The CDR3 loop spans 14 amino acids. V lost 3 bases to trimming and J lost 8 bases, with 17 bases between them. This table comes from immunoSEQ multiplex PCR, and its TCRdb copy is limited to in-frame clones, with some not included. Among about 140,000 clones listed, 85% to 95% were seen once. The receptor was isolated from a middle-aged man in good health. The chain recombines TRBV5-6 with TRBJ1-2; D is uncertain. Sequencing used blood. The CDR3 is CASSSRSGTKGYTF. CDR3 nucleotide sequence: TGTGCCAGCAGCTCCCGCTCGGGAACCAAGGGCTACACCTTC.